This T cell receptor beta chain was identified during a study of beta chain features in type 1 diabetes. Turning to the study itself: Regarding age, gender and cell yields, patients proved similar to healthy donors. Roughly 98 million sorted cells were examined across all samples.

Donors contributed one heparinised blood draw apiece, averaging approximately 100 mL. A note on this clone: Its target is not known.

V gave up 2 bases and J gave up 0 bases, with 7 bases separating them. The CDR3 runs 14 residues. Germline CDR1 LGHNT, CDR2 FRNRAP. The isolated RNA, all of it, was reverse transcribed, so expressed TCRB transcripts were what got sequenced. Measured with immunoSEQ multiplex PCR; TCRdb has only the in-frame clones, and not every one. This sample has about 170,000 clones, with almost 8% found just once. Regarding the study as a whole: There was a moderate but significant shortening of TCRB CDR3s in all four CD4+ subsets of Type 1 diabetes patients.

The chain is built from TRBV12-5 and TRBJ1-1; a possible D gene is TRBD1 (6 bases). Material: central memory CD4+ T cells from blood. This receptor was identified in a man younger than 35 with type 1 diabetes. The CDR3 bases are TGTGCTAGTGGTTTGACAGGGATGAACACTGAAGCTTTCTTT. Translated, it gives CASGLTGMNTEAFF.